A single sample is the source of the 21 T cell receptor beta chains below, sequenced in a study of cytomegalovirus exposure and HLA in healthy donors. 13 Jbeta primers and 60 Vbeta primers were used for the PCR. Method: immunoSEQ multiplex PCR; TCRdb's copy keeps in-frame clones and lacks some. The sample holds under 150,000 clones; nearly 80% are singletons and the top ten take 2.5% to 3.5%. What was sequenced was PBMCs. These TCRs come from a woman aged 25-40 years in good health and CMV-seropositive.

This clone was detected only a few times. This chain connects TRBV7-9 to TRBJ2-2; 8 nucleotides line up with TRBD1. V gave up 7 bases and J gave up 2 bases; unmatched junction bases: 9. Germline CDR1 SEHNR, CDR2 FQNEAQ (reference sequence). CDR3 size: 16 residues. The DNA of the CDR3 is TGTGCCAGCATCAAACAGGGGGTTGTAAACACCGGGGAGCTGTTTTTT. As protein: CASIKQGVVNTGELFF.

This CDR3 is CASSRGTVIEAFF. CDR3 coding DNA: TGTGCCAGCAGCCGCGGGACAGTCATTGAAGCTTTCTTT. The chain recombines TRBV7-9 with TRBJ1-1; 7 bases align to TRBD1. Germline V lookup: CDR1 SEHNR, CDR2 FQNEAQ (reference sequence). CDR3 size: 13 residues. V was pared by 5 bases and J by 7 bases, with 7 bases of the junction left unmatched.

The V and J genes are TRBV5-5 and TRBJ2-1; 8 bases align to TRBD1. Germline CDR1 is SGHKS and CDR2 is YYEKEE (reference sequence). The ends lost 4 bases at V and 5 bases at J; junction bases unmatched: 8. The CDR3 runs to 15 residues. CDR3 sequence (DNA): TGTGCCAGCAGCCTCATCGGGACAGGTCACAATGAGCAGTTCTTC. It yields the protein CASSLIGTGHNEQFF.

J is TRBJ1-5 and V is TRBV6-5; D is ambiguous. This CDR3 spans 16 amino acids. V dropped 0 bases and J dropped 6 bases, with 15 bases sitting between them. Per germline, CDR1 MNHEY and CDR2 SVGAGI. In nucleotides, the CDR3 is TGTGCCAGCAGTTACTCGAGCCCGGGATACGGTCAGCCCCAGCATTTT. Amino acids: CASSYSSPGYGQPQHF.

This clone was counted a few times. The rearrangement joins TRBV12-5 to TRBJ2-5, with D unresolved. CDR1 is LGHNT, CDR2 FRNRAP, per germline. The CDR3 runs to 13 residues. V was clipped by 1 base and J by 5 bases, with 8 bases between them. CDR3: CASGLGGLETQYF. In DNA form, the CDR3 reads TGTGCTAGTGGTTTGGGTGGCCTGGAGACCCAGTACTTC.

The DNA of the CDR3 is TGTGCCAGCAGCTCAATTACAGGCACCGGGGAGCTGTTTTTT. Protein: CASSSITGTGELFF. The chain employs TRBV7-6 and TRBJ2-2, with D perhaps matching TRBD1 (5 bases). CDR1 and CDR2 (germline): SGHVS, FNYEAQ. The CDR3 loop spans 14 amino acids. With 4 bases removed from V and 4 bases from J, the gap between germline ends came to 10 bases.

This clone was detected a few times. The chain uses TRBV7-9 and TRBJ2-1; TRBD1 might be the D (6 bases). The CDR3 covers 16 residues. Germline CDR1 SEHNR, CDR2 FQNEAQ (reference sequence). Trimming cost V 5 bases and J 2 bases, with 16 bases left between them. CDR3 protein: CASSLPGQLTYNEQFF. DNA of the CDR3: TGTGCCAGCAGCCTCCCCGGACAGCTAACCTACAATGAGCAGTTCTTC. The full variable domain, its missing parts supplied by reference TRBV7-9 and TRBJ2-1, is DTGVSQNPRHKITKRGQNVTFRCDPISEHNRLYWYRQTLGQGPEFLTYFQNEAQLEKSRLLSDRFSAERPKGSFSTLEIQRTEQGDSAMYLCASSLPGQLTYNEQFFGPGTRLTVL.

This rearrangement joins TRBV23-1 to TRBJ2-3; TRBD2 aligns across 10 bases. TRBV23-1 is an ORF, with its function uncertain. Losses at the gene ends were 2 bases for V and 5 bases for J; bases not matched to a gene: 19. This CDR3 spans 20 amino acids. The CDR3 sequence is CASSQTWTGRLAGEGDTQYF. The CDR3 DNA sequence: TGCGCCAGCAGTCAAACGTGGACAGGGAGGCTAGCGGGGGAGGGAGATACGCAGTATTTT.

V is TRBV5-5 and J is TRBJ2-1; a weak D match, TRBD2 (7 bases). V gave up 2 bases and J gave up 0 bases, with 15 bases separating them. CDR1 is SGHKS, CDR2 YYEKEE, per germline (reference sequence). This CDR3 comprises 17 residues. DNA for the CDR3: TGTGCCAGCAGCTTTCTCGGGGGGACAAGCTCCTACAATGAGCAGTTCTTC. Protein sequence: CASSFLGGTSSYNEQFF.

The V call is TRBV6-5, the J call TRBJ1-3; no reliable D call. V lost 2 bases to trimming and J lost 9 bases, with 14 bases between them. CDR1 is MNHEY and CDR2 is SVGAGI in the germline V gene. The CDR3 is made up of 14 amino acids. The CDR3 sequence: CASSYNRERSTIYF. DNA of the CDR3: TGTGCCAGCAGTTACAATAGGGAGAGGAGCACCATATATTTT.

This clone was counted a few times. The V call is TRBV11-2, the J call TRBJ1-6, with D possibly TRBD1 on 6 matching bases. This CDR3 region has 19 residues. V lost 5 bases and J 0 bases, leaving 20 bases between the germline ends. Germline CDR1 and CDR2: SGHAT and FQNNGV. The CDR3 loop is CASSPHTGFYGSYNSPLHF. In DNA form, the CDR3 reads TGTGCCAGCAGCCCCCATACAGGGTTCTACGGCTCCTATAATTCACCCCTCCACTTT. The whole variable domain, remainder taken from reference TRBV11-2 and TRBJ1-6, is EAGVAQSPRYKIIEKRQSVAFWCNPISGHATLYWYQQILGQGPKLLIQFQNNGVVDDSQLPKDRFSAERLKGVDSTLKIQPAKLEDSAVYLCASSPHTGFYGSYNSPLHFGNGTRLTVT.

The chain is built from TRBV5-6 and TRBJ1-2; 7 positions agree with TRBD1. CDR3 length: 14 amino acids. Germline V gene lookup returns CDR1 SGHDT and CDR2 YYEEEE. J lost 2 bases, V lost 5 bases, and 6 bases had no gene match. The DNA for the CDR3 is TGTGCCAGCAGTCGACAGGGCCCAAACTATGGCTACACCTTC. Amino acid sequence: CASSRQGPNYGYTF.

This chain connects TRBV4-1 to TRBJ2-7; 7 bases map to TRBD2. Germline loops: CDR1 MGHRA, CDR2 YSYEKL. The CDR3 is made up of 15 amino acids. V was clipped by 1 base and J by 0 bases; unmatched bases: 3. Here the CDR3 DNA reads TGCGCCAGCAGCCAAGTAGCGGGTAGCTCCTACGAGCAGTACTTC. Encoded protein: CASSQVAGSSYEQYF.

The J gene is TRBJ2-1, the V gene TRBV27; 11 bases are shared with TRBD1. J gave up 6 bases and V 4 bases, and 2 bases lay outside the gene matches. CDR1 and CDR2 (germline): MNHEY, SMNVEV (reference sequence). This CDR3 region has 14 residues. CDR3 bases: TGTGCCAGCAGTTCCGGGACAGGGGGCAATGAGCAGTTCTTC. Translating it yields CASSSGTGGNEQFF.

The chain employs TRBV6-1 and TRBJ2-6; 10 bases agree with TRBD1. The trim removed 10 bases at V and 12 bases at J, leaving 6 bases unmatched. Looked up from germline, CDR1 is MNHNS and CDR2 is SASEGT. The CDR3 length is 12 residues. The CDR3 bases are TGTGCCACCGGGGACAGGGGTTCCGTCCTGACTTTC. This translates into CATGDRGSVLTF.

This clone was observed once. The V gene is TRBV18, the J gene TRBJ2-5; weak D call: TRBD1 (6 bases). Germline V gene sequence: CDR1 KGHSH, CDR2 LQKENI. The length of the CDR3 is 13 residues. Trimming took off 4 bases at V and 5 bases at J, with 11 bases between the two ends. The CDR3 loop is CASSRGQKETQYF. CDR3 DNA: TGTGCCAGCTCACGAGGACAGAAGGAGACCCAGTACTTC.

The gene calls are TRBV4-1 and TRBJ2-7; 7 bases are shared with TRBD1. Looked up from germline, CDR1 is MGHRA and CDR2 is YSYEKL. CDR3 length: 15 residues. J gave up 9 bases and V 5 bases, and 16 bases lay outside the gene matches. The CDR3 DNA sequence: TGCGCCAGCAGCGAACCAGGACAGGCGAGCCTTTGGCAGTACTTC. This codes for CASSEPGQASLWQYF.

The V gene is TRBV5-4, the J gene TRBJ1-5, with unresolved D. The CDR3 is 15 amino acids. CDR1 SGHNT and CDR2 YYREEE come from the germline V gene (reference sequence). Trimming stripped 4 bases from V and 7 bases from J, with 18 bases between. The DNA for the CDR3 is TGTGCCAGCAGCCCAAATCCGGGGTCGGGGCAGCCCCAGCATTTT. Its translation is CASSPNPGSGQPQHF.

This chain uses TRBV4-2 with TRBJ2-2; 7 bases map to TRBD1. The J segment lost 2 bases and the V segment lost 4 bases, leaving 4 bases of the junction unmatched. The CDR3 covers 15 residues. Germline V gene lookup returns CDR1 LGHNA and CDR2 YNFKEQ. The CDR3 here is CASSLDRLNTGELFF. CDR3 in DNA: TGTGCCAGCAGCCTGGACAGGCTCAACACCGGGGAGCTGTTTTTT.

This clone is a singleton in its sample. This chain links TRBV5-3 with TRBJ1-1, with unresolved D. TRBV5-3 is an open reading frame, and its role is uncertain. The CDR3 spans 11 residues. The V gene lost 6 bases and the J gene lost 6 bases, with 9 bases spanning the gap. CDR3 region: CARTSRAEAFF. The CDR3 DNA sequence: TGTGCCAGAACCTCCCGGGCTGAAGCTTTCTTT.

This clone was picked up one time. The genes are TRBV5-1 and TRBJ2-7; 9 nucleotides align to TRBD1. Germline values: CDR1 SGHRS, CDR2 YFSETQ. The junction had 7 bases not matched to a gene; V was cut back by 4 bases and J by 5 bases. The CDR3 consists of 14 residues. The CDR3 is CASSPGTGLDEQYF. CDR3 DNA: TGCGCCAGCAGCCCCGGGACAGGGTTGGACGAGCAGTACTTC.